The rows below give T cell receptor beta chains drawn from one sample of a study of OX40 agonist ivuxolimab in advanced cancers. Produced via immunoSEQ multiplex PCR; TCRdb's table is partial and in-frame only. The sample lists roughly 80,000 clones; 80% to 90% were seen once. The material sequenced was CD4+ or CD8+ T cells sorted from blood, taken in a trial of the OX40 agonist ivuxolimab. The receptors come from an adult with an advanced solid tumor such as melanoma, head and neck, liver or kidney cancer. CDR3s include the opening cysteine and the closing phenylalanine or tryptophan. The order of the fields is V gene, D gene, CDR3 length, J gene, CDR3 protein. A D gene is named only where the DNA matches it firmly.

TRBV6-6,.,14,TRBJ2-5,CASSSPSSQETQYF
TRBV15,.,16,TRBJ2-7,CATSRERREYSYEQYF
TRBV19,.,15,TRBJ2-7,CASSIGAQRPYEQYF
TRBV2,TRBD1,15,TRBJ1-1,CASSGQGTLNTEAFF
TRBV4-3,.,15,TRBJ2-7,CASSQEFRGRVEQYF
TRBV4-1,.,13,TRBJ1-5,CASSRYSNQPQHF
TRBV4-1,.,15,TRBJ2-2,CASSRQGILTGELFF
TRBV7-6,TRBD1,15,TRBJ2-7,CASSPRTGHSYEQYF
TRBV7-9,TRBD1,15,TRBJ2-1,CASSLRDRGYNEQFF
TRBV7-9,TRBD2,15,TRBJ2-3,CASSLRGAVTDTQYF
TRBV6-1,TRBD1,13,TRBJ2-1,CASIGTGVFEQFF
TRBV4-2,.,15,TRBJ2-3,CASSQNDKETDTQYF
TRBV15,.,17,TRBJ1-1,CATSRDPTWPSGTEAFF
TRBV10-3,.,14,TRBJ1-5,CAISEGSSNQPQHF
TRBV7-9,TRBD2,16,TRBJ2-1,CASSNLLAGGMNEQFF
TRBV30,TRBD2,16,TRBJ2-3,CAWIPFGREGLGAQYF
TRBV21-1,.,18,TRBJ2-2,CASSHSGQVEGHTGELFF
TRBV27,TRBD2,17,TRBJ2-3,CASSRVLSGDTGDTQYF
TRBV6-7,TRBD1,14,TRBJ1-5,CASSFTGVNQPQHF
TRBV7-8,TRBD1,19,TRBJ2-5,CASSLAWTGGVGYQETQYF
TRBV7-3,TRBD2,14,TRBJ2-1,CASSPPRGVYEQFF
TRBV30,.,14,TRBJ1-5,CAWSVAGGRQPQHF
TRBV7-6,.,15,TRBJ2-6,CASSREKSGANVLTF
TRBV11-3,.,12,TRBJ2-2,CASSLSTGELFF
TRBV30,.,19,TRBJ2-5,CAWSLGGRGVVRYQETQYF
TRBV7-8,TRBD1,15,TRBJ2-7,CASSLDGDRLYEQYF
TRBV7-6,.,13,TRBJ1-4,CASSLAVNEKLFF
TRBV28,TRBD1,14,TRBJ2-7,CATIGQGGIYEQYF
TRBV19,TRBD1,12,TRBJ1-2,CASSVQGGGYTF
TRBV19,TRBD1,13,TRBJ2-2,CASRKTGTGELFF
TRBV7-9,.,14,TRBJ2-7,CASSQWTEDYEQYF
TRBV18,.,14,TRBJ2-5,CASSPPPEQETQYF
TRBV14,.,15,TRBJ1-6,CASSPPGHYNSPLHF
TRBV30,TRBD2,15,TRBJ2-5,CAWSAGLAAQETQYF
TRBV19,.,12,TRBJ2-5,CASRSGGETQYF
TRBV5-5,.,14,TRBJ1-1,CASSLSTGNTEAFF
TRBV6-7,.,14,TRBJ2-3,CASRRVGITDTQYF
TRBV28,.,13,TRBJ1-1,CASSLGGNTEAFF
TRBV15,.,16,TRBJ1-3,CATSRGRPNPGNTIYF
TRBV28,.,11,TRBJ1-5,CASRGGEPQHF
TRBV27,TRBD2,16,TRBJ2-3,CASSESGTSGTDTQYF
TRBV7-2,.,12,TRBJ1-1,CASSFQRSSAFF
TRBV21-1,.,14,TRBJ1-1,CASSVSGRWTEAFF
TRBV6-1,.,11,TRBJ2-1,CASSVQNEQFF
TRBV18,.,13,TRBJ2-3,CASSPPVTDTQYF
TRBV6-6,TRBD2,16,TRBJ2-7,CASSSPTSGRGYEQYF
TRBV7-9,.,14,TRBJ2-1,CASSLGGGYNEQFF
TRBV7-9,TRBD2,18,TRBJ2-7,CASSSPGLAGLGSYEQYF
TRBV7-2,.,15,TRBJ2-6,CASSGVLSGANVLTF
TRBV5-1,.,14,TRBJ1-4,CASSEGRGYEKLFF
TRBV6-5,.,15,TRBJ1-2,CASSITGRPPRSLFF
TRBV27,.,15,TRBJ2-7,CASSLSRDGGREQYF
TRBV30,.,14,TRBJ1-5,CAWSKDSRNQPQHF